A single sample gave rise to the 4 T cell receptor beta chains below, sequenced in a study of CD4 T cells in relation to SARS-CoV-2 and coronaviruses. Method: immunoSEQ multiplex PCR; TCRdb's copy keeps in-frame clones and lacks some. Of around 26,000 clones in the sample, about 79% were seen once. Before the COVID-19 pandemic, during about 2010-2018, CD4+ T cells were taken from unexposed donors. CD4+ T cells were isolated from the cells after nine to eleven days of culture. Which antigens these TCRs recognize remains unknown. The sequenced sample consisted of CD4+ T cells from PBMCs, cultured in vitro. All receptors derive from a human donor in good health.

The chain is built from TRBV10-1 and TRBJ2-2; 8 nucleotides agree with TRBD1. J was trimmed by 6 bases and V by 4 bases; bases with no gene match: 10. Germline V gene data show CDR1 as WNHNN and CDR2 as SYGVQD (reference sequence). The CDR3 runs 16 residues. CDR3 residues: CASSGNLGQGAGELFF. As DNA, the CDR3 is TGCGCCAGCAGTGGCAACCTCGGACAGGGTGCCGGGGAGCTGTTTTTT.

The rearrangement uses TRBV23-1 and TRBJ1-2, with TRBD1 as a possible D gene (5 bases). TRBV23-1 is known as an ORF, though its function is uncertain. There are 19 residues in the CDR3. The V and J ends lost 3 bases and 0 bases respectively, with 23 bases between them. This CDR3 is CASSQSIRRGVGTNYGYTF. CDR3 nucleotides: TGCGCCAGCAGTCAGTCGATACGGAGAGGGGTGGGCACTAACTATGGCTACACCTTC.

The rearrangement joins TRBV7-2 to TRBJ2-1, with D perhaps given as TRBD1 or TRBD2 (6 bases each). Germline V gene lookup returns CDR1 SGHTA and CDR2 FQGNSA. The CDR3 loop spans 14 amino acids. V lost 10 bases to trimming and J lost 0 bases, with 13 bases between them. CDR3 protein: CATSGGSSYNEQFF. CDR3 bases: TGTGCCACCTCCGGGGGCAGCTCCTACAATGAGCAGTTCTTC. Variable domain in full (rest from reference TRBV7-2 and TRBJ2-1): GAGVSQSPSNKVTEKGKDVELRCDPISGHTALYWYRQSLGQGLEFLIYFQGNSAPDKSGLPSDRFSAERTGGSVSTLTIQRTQQEDSAVYLCATSGGSSYNEQFFGPGTRLTVL.

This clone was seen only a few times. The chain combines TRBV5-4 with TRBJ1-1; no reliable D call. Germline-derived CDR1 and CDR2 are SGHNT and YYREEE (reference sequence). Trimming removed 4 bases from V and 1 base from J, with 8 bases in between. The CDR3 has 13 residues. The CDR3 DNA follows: TGTGCCAGCAGCCCGCGGGGGAACACTGAAGCTTTCTTT. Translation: CASSPRGNTEAFF. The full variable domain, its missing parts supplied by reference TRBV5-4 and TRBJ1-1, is ETGVTQSPTHLIKTRGQQVTLRCSSQSGHNTVSWYQQALGQGPQFIFQYYREEENGRGNFPPRFSGLQFPNYSSELNVNALELDDSALYLCASSPRGNTEAFFGQGTRLTVV.